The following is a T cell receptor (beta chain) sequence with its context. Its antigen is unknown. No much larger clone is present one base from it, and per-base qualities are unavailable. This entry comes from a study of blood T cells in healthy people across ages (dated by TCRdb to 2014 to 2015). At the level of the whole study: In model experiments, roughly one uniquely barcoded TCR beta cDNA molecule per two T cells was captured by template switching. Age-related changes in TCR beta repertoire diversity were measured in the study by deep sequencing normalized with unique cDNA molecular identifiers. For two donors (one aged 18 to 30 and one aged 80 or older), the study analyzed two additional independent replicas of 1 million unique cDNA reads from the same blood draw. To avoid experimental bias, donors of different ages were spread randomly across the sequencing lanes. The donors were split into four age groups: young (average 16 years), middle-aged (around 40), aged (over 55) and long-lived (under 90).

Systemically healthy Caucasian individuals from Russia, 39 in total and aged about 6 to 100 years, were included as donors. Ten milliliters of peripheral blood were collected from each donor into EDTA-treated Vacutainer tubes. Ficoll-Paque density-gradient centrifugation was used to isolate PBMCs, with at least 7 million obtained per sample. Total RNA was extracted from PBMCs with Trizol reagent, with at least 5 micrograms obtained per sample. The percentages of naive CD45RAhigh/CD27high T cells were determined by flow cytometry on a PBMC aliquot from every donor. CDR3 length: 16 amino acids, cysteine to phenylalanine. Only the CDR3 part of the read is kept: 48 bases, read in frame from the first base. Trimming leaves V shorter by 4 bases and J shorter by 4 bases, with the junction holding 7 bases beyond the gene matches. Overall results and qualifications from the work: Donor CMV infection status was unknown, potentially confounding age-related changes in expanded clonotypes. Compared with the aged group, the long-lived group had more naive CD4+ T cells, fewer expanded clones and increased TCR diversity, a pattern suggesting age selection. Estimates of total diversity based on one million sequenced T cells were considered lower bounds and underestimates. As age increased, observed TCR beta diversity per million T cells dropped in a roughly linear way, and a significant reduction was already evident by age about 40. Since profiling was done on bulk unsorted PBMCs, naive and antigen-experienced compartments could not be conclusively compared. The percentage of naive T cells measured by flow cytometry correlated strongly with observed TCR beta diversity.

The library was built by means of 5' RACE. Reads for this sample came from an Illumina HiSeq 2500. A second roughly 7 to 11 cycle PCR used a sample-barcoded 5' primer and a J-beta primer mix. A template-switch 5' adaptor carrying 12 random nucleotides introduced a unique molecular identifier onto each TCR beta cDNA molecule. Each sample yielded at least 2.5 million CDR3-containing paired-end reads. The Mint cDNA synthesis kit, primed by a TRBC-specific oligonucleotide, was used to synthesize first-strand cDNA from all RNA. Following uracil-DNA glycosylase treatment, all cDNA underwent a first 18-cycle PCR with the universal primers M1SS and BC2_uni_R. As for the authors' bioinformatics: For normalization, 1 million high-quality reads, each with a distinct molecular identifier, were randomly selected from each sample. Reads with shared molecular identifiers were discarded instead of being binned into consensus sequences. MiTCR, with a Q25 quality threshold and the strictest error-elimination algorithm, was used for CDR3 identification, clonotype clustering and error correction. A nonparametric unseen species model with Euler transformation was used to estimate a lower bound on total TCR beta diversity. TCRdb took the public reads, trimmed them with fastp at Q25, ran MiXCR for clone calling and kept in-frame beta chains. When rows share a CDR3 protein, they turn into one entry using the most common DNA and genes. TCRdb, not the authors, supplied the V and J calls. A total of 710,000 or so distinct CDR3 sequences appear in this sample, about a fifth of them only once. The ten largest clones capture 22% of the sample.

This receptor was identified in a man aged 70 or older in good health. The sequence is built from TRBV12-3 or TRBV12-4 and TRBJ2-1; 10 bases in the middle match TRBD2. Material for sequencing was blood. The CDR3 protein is CASSSLTSGNYNEQFF. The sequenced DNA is TGTGCCAGCAGTTCCCTCACTAGCGGGAATTACAATGAGCAGTTCTTC.